The 18 T cell receptor beta chains given below trace back to one sample, sequenced in a study of molecular identifiers for immune sequencing clone quantification. From the PCR reads, TCRdb called clonotypes with MiXCR, one entry per CDR3 protein. The sample has about half a million distinct CDR3 sequences; 25% are singletons. Sequenced input: naive CD8+ T cells from blood, with Jurkat cell RNA spiked in. Indicated subset: FACS-sorted CD8+CD4-CCR7+CD45RA+ naive T cells. The receptor set was obtained from a human donor in good health. Some libraries in this study had Jurkat cell RNA spiked in.

The chain combines TRBV19 with TRBJ1-6; 9 bases are a match to TRBD1. The CDR3 runs 16 residues. In germline, CDR1 is LNHDA, CDR2 SQIVND (reference sequence). V dropped 7 bases and J dropped 8; count of bases not matched to a gene: 12. This chain's CDR3 is CASKPLRDRVHSPLHF. CDR3 nucleotide sequence: TGTGCCAGTAAACCCCTCCGGGACAGGGTGCATTCACCCCTCCACTTT.

This sequence joins TRBV11-3 and TRBJ2-7; TRBD1 or TRBD2 may be the D gene (5 bases each). The CDR3 has 15 amino acids. Germline V gene sequence: CDR1 SGHNT, CDR2 YENEEA. Trimming removed 5 bases at V and 3 bases at J, with 17 bases between. The CDR3 loop reads CASSPDGDVGYEQYF. The CDR3 bases are TGTGCCAGCAGCCCAGATGGGGACGTAGGCTACGAGCAGTACTTC.

Notes on this clonotype: The conserved closing phenylalanine or tryptophan is absent in this CDR3, likely reflecting a read error. The chain has TRBV9 and TRBJ2-1; D gene ambiguous. Trimming took 4 bases from V and 5 from J, leaving 22 bases between them. Germline CDR1 SGDLS, CDR2 YYNGEE. This CDR3 contains 17 residues. The CDR3 sequence is CASSPSFSPRADNEQFS. Here the CDR3 DNA reads TGTGCCAGCAGCCCAAGTTTCTCCCCAAGGGCCGACAATGAGCAGTTCTCC.

This clonotype has just a few counts. The rearrangement joins TRBV7-9 to TRBJ1-2; D call uncertain. The CDR3 extends over 15 amino acids. CDR1 and CDR2 (germline): SEHNR, FQNEAQ (reference sequence). Trimming stripped 2 bases from V and 0 bases from J, with 10 bases between. The chain's CDR3 is CASSLSNQANYGYTF. DNA of the CDR3: TGTGCCAGCAGCTTATCAAATCAAGCTAACTATGGCTACACCTTC.

The sample holds many counts of this clonotype. The rearrangement links TRBV29-1 to TRBJ2-3; D might be TRBD2 (6 bases). Per the germline V gene, CDR1 is SQVTM and CDR2 is ANQGSEA. V was trimmed by 2 bases and J by 1 base, leaving 13 bases between them. The CDR3 has 15 residues. CDR3 sequence: CSVEWEEGGTDTQYF. The CDR3 nucleotides read TGCAGCGTTGAATGGGAGGAAGGAGGCACAGATACGCAGTATTTT.

The rearrangement links TRBV3-2 to TRBJ1-5; the table's D call, TRBD1, was not checked against the DNA. TRBV3-2 is a pseudogene segment. The length of the CDR3 is 18 residues. The CDR3 DNA follows: TGTGCCAGCAGCCAAGATCCTTTGTTCAGGGGAGCCAATCAGCCCCAGCATTTT. It yields the protein CASSQDPLFRGANQPQHF.

J is TRBJ2-7 and V is TRBV6-2 or TRBV6-3; D unresolved. The germline gives CDR1 MNHEY, CDR2 SVGEGT. This CDR3 is built from 15 residues. Trimming removed 2 bases from V and 5 bases from J, with 16 bases in between. CDR3 residues: CASSYISGVRNEQYF. The CDR3 bases are TGTGCCAGCAGTTACATTTCAGGTGTGCGGAACGAGCAGTACTTC.

On this clonotype: The junction departs from the called germline gene at one end, perhaps through a read error. This chain links TRBV4-1 with TRBJ1-4; D is perhaps TRBD1 (5 bases). Germline V CDR1 and CDR2: MGHRA, YSYEKL. The CDR3 spans 14 residues. The chain's CDR3 is CASSQAPGGEKLIF. CDR3 in DNA: TGCGCCAGCAGCCAAGCCCCGGGGGGTGAAAAACTGATTTTT.

This clonotype was counted ten times or more. The chain employs TRBV28 and TRBJ2-7; possible D gene TRBD1, 5 bases. In germline, CDR1 is MDHEN, CDR2 SYDVKM. Between the trimmed V and J ends, which lost 5 bases and 3 bases, there was a span of 14 bases. This CDR3 is built from 14 residues. CDR3 sequence: CASSLRGQIYEQYF. CDR3 sequence (DNA): TGTGCCAGCAGTCTTAGGGGCCAGATCTACGAGCAGTACTTC.

There are a few counts of this clonotype. The J gene is TRBJ1-3, the V gene TRBV25-1; the D is unclear. CDR3 length equals 14 residues. V lost 0 bases and J lost 1, with 4 bases in between. Germline CDR1 and CDR2: MGHDK and SYGVNS. CDR3 in amino acids: CASSEYMSGNTIYF. For the CDR3, the DNA is TGTGCCAGCAGTGAATATATGTCTGGAAACACCATATATTTT. Complete variable domain (other parts from reference TRBV25-1 and TRBJ1-3): EADIYQTPRYLVIGTGKKITLECSQTMGHDKMYWYQQDPGMELHLIHYSYGVNSTEKGDLSSESTVSRIRTEHFPLTLESARPSHTSQYLCASSEYMSGNTIYFGEGSWLTVV.

This clonotype was seen repeatedly, ten times or more. V gene TRBV5-1 combines with J gene TRBJ2-7, with D possibly being TRBD2 (5 bases). V was shortened by 4 bases and J by 5 bases, with 13 bases between the two germline ends. This CDR3 has 13 residues. CDR1 SGHRS and CDR2 YFSETQ come from the germline V gene. CDR3 region: CASSGSRLNEQYF. In DNA, the CDR3 is TGCGCCAGCAGCGGGAGCCGACTGAACGAGCAGTACTTC.

With regard to this clonotype: Its ends do not fully match the called genes, so a read error is possible. The chain is built from TRBV5-3 and TRBJ1-1, with D unresolved. TRBV5-3 counts as an open reading frame of uncertain function. This CDR3 contains 15 residues. CDR3 region: CASSGEQRTRTETFF. The CDR3 DNA follows: TGTGCCAGCAGCGGGGAACAGCGCACGAGGACTGAAACTTTCTTT.

This chain joins TRBV27 and TRBJ2-5; D is uncertain. The CDR3 consists of 14 residues. Trimming took 6 bases from V and 2 from J, leaving 13 bases between them. Germline assignment: CDR1 MNHEY and CDR2 SMNVEV (reference sequence). The CDR3 nucleotides read TGTGCCAGCAGGGGTCTACACCGTCAAGAGACCCAGTACTTC. Translated: CASRGLHRQETQYF.

On this clonotype itself: This may stem from a read error, because a much larger clone lies one nucleotide away. The gene calls are TRBV2 and TRBJ1-5, with D perhaps matching TRBD1 (5 bases). This CDR3 region has 15 residues. V was clipped by 2 bases and J by 8 bases, with 16 bases between them. Germline CDR1 is SNHLY and CDR2 is FYNNEI. CDR3: CASSEWAGMLKPQHF. CDR3 in DNA: TGTGCCAGCAGTGAATGGGCAGGGATGTTAAAGCCCCAGCATTTT.

This CDR3 is CSVRTGAGNTIYF. Written as DNA, the CDR3 is TGCAGCGTTCGTACGGGGGCAGGAAACACCATATATTTT. The chain employs TRBV29-1 and TRBJ1-3; weak D call: TRBD1 (6 bases). The germline V gene encodes CDR1 SQVTM and CDR2 ANQGSEA. The CDR3 has 13 residues. V was shortened by 5 bases and J by 4 bases, with 12 bases between the two germline ends.

This clonotype has only a few counts. This chain uses TRBV10-3 with TRBJ1-3; no clear D. V was trimmed by 0 bases and J by 4 bases, leaving 4 bases between them. Germline V gene lookup returns CDR1 ENHRY and CDR2 SYGVKD. This CDR3 region has 13 residues. CDR3 sequence (DNA): TGTGCCATCAGTGAGTCCGGGGGAAACACCATATATTTT. It encodes CAISESGGNTIYF.

This clonotype was picked up many times. The gene calls are TRBV29-1 and TRBJ1-1; D gene ambiguous. Between the trimmed V and J ends, which lost 3 bases and 1 base, there was a span of 12 bases. This CDR3 is built from 14 residues. Looked up from germline, CDR1 is SQVTM and CDR2 is ANQGSEA. The CDR3 protein is CSVDGSLENTEAFF. The CDR3 coding sequence is TGCAGCGTTGACGGCAGCCTAGAGAACACTGAAGCTTTCTTT.

Many counts were recorded for this clonotype. The chain couples TRBV2 to TRBJ2-7; possibly TRBD1 for D (5 bases). V lost 5 bases and J 0 bases, leaving 11 bases between the germline ends. Germline V gene sequence: CDR1 SNHLY, CDR2 FYNNEI. CDR3 length: 14 amino acids. CDR3 sequence reads: CASSSDRDSYEQYF. Here the CDR3 DNA reads TGTGCCAGCAGTTCCGACAGAGACTCCTACGAGCAGTACTTC.